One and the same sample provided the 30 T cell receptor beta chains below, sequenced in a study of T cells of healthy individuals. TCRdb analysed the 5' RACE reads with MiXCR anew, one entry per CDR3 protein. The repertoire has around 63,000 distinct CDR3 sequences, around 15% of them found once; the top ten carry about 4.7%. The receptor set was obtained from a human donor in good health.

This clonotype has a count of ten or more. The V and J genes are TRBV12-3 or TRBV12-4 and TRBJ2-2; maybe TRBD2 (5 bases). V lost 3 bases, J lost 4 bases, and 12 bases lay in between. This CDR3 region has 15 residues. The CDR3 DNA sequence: TGTGCCAGCAGTTTGAGGGTCGGGATCACCGGGGAGCTGTTTTTT. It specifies CASSLRVGITGELFF.

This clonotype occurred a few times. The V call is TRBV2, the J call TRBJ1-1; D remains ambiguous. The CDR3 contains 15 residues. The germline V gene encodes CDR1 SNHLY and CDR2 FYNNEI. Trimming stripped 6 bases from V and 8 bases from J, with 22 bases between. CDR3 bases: TGTGCCAGCAGCGAACCGGCGGGAGGCATTGGGGAAGCTTTCTTT. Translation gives CASSEPAGGIGEAFF.

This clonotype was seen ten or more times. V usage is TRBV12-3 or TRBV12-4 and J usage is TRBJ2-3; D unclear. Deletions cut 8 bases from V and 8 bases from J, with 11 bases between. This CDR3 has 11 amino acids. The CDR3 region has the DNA TGTGCCAGCGCCCCCTCTGGTACGCAGTATTTT. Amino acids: CASAPSGTQYF.

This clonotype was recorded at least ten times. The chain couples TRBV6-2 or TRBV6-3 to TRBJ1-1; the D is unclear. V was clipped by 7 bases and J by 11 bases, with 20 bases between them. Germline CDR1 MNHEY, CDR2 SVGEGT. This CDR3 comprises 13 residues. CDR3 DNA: TGTGCCAGCATCGACTCGCTGTCCCTAGAGGCTTTCTTT. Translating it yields CASIDSLSLEAFF.

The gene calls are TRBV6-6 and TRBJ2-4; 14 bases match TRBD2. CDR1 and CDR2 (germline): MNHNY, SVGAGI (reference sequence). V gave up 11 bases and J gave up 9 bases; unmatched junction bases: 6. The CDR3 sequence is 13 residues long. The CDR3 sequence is CAVRLAGGVIQYF. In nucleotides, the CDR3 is TGTGCCGTTCGACTAGCGGGAGGGGTCATTCAGTACTTC.

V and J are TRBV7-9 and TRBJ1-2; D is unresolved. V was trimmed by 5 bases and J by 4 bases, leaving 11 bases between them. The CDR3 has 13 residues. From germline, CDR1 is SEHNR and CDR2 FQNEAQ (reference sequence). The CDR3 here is CASSHDGIYGYTF. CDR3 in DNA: TGTGCCAGCAGCCACGACGGGATCTATGGCTACACCTTC.

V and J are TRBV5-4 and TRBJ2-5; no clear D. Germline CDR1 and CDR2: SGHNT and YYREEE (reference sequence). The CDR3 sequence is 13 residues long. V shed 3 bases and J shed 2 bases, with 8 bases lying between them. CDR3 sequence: CASSSHGQETQYF. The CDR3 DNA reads TGTGCCAGCAGCTCTCACGGGCAAGAGACCCAGTACTTC.

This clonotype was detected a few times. In DNA form, the CDR3 reads TGTGCCAGCAGTCCAGCGGGATATTCCTACAATGAGCAGTTCTTC. Its translation: CASSPAGYSYNEQFF. The chain combines TRBV12-3 or TRBV12-4 with TRBJ2-1, with 7 bases lining up with TRBD2. This CDR3 comprises 15 residues. With 5 bases clipped from V and 1 base from J, the junction kept 5 bases outside the gene matches.

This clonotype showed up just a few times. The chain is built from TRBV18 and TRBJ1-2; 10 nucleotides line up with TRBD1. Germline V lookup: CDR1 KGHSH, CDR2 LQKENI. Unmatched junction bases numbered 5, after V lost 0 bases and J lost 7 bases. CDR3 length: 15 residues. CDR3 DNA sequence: TGTGCCAGCTCACCACCCGGGACAGGGGTTCGTGGCTACACCTTC. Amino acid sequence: CASSPPGTGVRGYTF.

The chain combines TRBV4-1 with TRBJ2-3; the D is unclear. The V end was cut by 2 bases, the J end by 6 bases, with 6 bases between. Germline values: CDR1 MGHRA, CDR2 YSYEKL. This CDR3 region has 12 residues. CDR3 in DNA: TGCGCCAGCAGCCAAATGGGGGATACGCAGTATTTT. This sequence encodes CASSQMGDTQYF.

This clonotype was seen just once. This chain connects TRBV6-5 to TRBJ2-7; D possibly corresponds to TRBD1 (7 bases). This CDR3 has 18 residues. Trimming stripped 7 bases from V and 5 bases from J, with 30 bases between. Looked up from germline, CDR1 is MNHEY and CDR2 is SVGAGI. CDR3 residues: CASTVRQGVKRGGNEQYF. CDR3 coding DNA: TGTGCCAGCACCGTAAGACAGGGTGTAAAAAGAGGGGGGAACGAGCAGTACTTC.

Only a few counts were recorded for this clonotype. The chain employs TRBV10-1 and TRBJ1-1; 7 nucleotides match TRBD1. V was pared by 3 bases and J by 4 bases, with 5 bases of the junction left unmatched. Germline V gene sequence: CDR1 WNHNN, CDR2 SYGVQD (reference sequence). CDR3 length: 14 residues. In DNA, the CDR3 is TGCGCCAGCAGTGAACAGGGGTCGGCCACTGAAGCTTTCTTT. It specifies CASSEQGSATEAFF.

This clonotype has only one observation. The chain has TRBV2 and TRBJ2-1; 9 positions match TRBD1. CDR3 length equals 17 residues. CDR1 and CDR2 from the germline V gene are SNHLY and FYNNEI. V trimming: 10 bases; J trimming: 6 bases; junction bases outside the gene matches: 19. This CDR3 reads CATTGGLGLAASNEQFF. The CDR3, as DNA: TGTGCCACTACAGGGGGCCTTGGTCTAGCGGCCTCCAATGAGCAGTTCTTC.

The DNA of the CDR3 is TGTGCCAGCAGTTGGGGACTAGCGACCTTGGAGCAGTACTTC. It translates to CASSWGLATLEQYF. The chain combines TRBV2 with TRBJ2-7; 10 bases map to TRBD2. There are 14 residues in the CDR3. V shed 5 bases, J shed 7 bases, and the junction held 8 bases outside the gene matches. Germline lookup yields CDR1 SNHLY and CDR2 FYNNEI.

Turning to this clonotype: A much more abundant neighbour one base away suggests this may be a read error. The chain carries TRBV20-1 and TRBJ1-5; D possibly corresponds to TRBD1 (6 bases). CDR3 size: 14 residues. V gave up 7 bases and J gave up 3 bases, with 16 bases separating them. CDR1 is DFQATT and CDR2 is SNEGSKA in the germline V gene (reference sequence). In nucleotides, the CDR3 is TGCAGTGTCCCTATGGGGGGCGACAATCAGCCCCAGCATTTT. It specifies CSVPMGGDNQPQHF.

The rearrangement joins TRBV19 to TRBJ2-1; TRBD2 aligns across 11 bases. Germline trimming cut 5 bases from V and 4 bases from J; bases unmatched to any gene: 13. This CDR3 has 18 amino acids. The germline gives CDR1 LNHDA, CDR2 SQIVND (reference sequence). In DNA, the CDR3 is TGTGCCAGTAGTGAAACTAGCGGGAGTGATAGTGGATACAATGAGCAGTTCTTC. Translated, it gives CASSETSGSDSGYNEQFF.

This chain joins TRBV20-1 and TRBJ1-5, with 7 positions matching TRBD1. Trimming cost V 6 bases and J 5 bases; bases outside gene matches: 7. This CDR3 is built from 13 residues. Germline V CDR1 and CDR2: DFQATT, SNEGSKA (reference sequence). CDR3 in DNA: TGCAGTGCACACGGGACAGCAGATCAGCCCCAGCATTTT. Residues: CSAHGTADQPQHF.

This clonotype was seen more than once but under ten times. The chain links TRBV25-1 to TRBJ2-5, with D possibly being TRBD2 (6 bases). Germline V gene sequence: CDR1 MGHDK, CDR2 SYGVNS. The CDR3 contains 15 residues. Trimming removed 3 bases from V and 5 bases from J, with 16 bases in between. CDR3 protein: CASSEEIGSRETQYF. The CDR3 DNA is TGTGCCAGCAGTGAGGAAATCGGGAGTCGGGAGACCCAGTACTTC.

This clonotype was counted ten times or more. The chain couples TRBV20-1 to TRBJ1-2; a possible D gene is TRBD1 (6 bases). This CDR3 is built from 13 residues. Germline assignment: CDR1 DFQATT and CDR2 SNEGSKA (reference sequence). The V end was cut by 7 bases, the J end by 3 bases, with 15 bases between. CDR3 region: CSVPSGADYGYTF. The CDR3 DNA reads TGCAGTGTACCGTCGGGGGCCGACTATGGCTACACCTTC.

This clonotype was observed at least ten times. The CDR3 coding sequence is TGTGCCATCGGGCGGACAGATACGCAGTATTTT. This encodes CAIGRTDTQYF. The chain carries TRBV10-3 and TRBJ2-3; unclear D gene. Trimming pared 8 bases from V and 3 bases from J, leaving 6 bases between. CDR1 is ENHRY and CDR2 is SYGVKD in the germline V gene. The length of the CDR3 is 11 residues.

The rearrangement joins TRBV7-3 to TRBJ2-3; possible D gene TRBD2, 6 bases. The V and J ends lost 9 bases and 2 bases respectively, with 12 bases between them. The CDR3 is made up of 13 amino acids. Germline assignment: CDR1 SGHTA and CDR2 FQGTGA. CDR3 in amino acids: CASSRGITDTQYF. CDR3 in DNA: TGTGCCAGTTCCCGGGGGATCACAGATACGCAGTATTTT.

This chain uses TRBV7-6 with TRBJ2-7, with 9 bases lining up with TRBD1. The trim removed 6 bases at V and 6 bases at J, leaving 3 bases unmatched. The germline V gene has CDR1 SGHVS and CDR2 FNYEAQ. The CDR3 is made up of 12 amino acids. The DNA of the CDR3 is TGTGCCAGCAGTATGGACAGGGGCGAGCAGTACTTC. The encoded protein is CASSMDRGEQYF.

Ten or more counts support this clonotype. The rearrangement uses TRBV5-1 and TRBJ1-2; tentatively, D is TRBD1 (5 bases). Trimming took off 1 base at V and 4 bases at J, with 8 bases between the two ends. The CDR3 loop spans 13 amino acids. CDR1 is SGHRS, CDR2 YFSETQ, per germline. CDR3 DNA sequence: TGCGCCAGCAGCTTGTTCCAGGGCTATGGCTACACCTTC. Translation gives CASSLFQGYGYTF.

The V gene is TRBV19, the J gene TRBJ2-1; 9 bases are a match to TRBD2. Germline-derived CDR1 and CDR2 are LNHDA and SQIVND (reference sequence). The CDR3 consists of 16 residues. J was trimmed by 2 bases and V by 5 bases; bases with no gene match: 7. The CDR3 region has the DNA TGTGCCAGTAGTCCAGGAGCGGGAGGTGCCTACAATGAGCAGTTCTTC. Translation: CASSPGAGGAYNEQFF.

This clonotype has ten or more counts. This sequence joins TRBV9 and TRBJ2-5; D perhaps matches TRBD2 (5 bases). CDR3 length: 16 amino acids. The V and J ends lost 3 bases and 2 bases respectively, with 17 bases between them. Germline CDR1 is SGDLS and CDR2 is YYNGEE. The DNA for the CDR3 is TGTGCCAGCAGCGCCTCCTTCTCAGCGGTGCAAGAGACCCAGTACTTC. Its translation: CASSASFSAVQETQYF.

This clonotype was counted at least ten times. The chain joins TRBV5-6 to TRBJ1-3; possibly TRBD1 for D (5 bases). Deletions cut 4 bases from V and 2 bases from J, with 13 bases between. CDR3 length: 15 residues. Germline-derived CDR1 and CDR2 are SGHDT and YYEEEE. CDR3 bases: TGTGCCAGCAGCCGAGGGGCAGGGCCTGGAAACACCATATATTTT. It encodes CASSRGAGPGNTIYF.

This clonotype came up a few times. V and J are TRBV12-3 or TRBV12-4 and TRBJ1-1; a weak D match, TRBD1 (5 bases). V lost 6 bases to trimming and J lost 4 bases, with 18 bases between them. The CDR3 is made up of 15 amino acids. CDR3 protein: CASRAPGSRGTEAFF. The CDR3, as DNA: TGTGCCAGCAGGGCCCCTGGTTCTAGGGGCACTGAAGCTTTCTTT.

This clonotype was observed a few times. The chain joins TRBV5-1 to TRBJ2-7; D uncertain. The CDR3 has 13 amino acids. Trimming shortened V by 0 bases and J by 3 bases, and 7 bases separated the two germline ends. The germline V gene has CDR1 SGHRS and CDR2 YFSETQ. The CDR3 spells CASSLGSVYEQYF. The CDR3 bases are TGCGCCAGCAGCTTGGGTTCCGTCTACGAGCAGTACTTC.

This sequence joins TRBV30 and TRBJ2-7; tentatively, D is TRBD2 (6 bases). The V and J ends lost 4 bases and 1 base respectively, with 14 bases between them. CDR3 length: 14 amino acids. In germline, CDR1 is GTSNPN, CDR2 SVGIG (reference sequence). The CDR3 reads CAWTMGGVSYEQYF. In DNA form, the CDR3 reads TGTGCCTGGACTATGGGGGGAGTATCCTACGAGCAGTACTTC.

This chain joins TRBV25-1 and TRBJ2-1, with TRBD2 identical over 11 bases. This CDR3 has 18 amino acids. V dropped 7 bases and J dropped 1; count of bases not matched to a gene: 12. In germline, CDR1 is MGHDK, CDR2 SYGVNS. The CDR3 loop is CASTVTSGRRWSYNEQFF. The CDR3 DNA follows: TGTGCCAGCACCGTTACTAGCGGGAGAAGATGGTCCTACAATGAGCAGTTCTTC.